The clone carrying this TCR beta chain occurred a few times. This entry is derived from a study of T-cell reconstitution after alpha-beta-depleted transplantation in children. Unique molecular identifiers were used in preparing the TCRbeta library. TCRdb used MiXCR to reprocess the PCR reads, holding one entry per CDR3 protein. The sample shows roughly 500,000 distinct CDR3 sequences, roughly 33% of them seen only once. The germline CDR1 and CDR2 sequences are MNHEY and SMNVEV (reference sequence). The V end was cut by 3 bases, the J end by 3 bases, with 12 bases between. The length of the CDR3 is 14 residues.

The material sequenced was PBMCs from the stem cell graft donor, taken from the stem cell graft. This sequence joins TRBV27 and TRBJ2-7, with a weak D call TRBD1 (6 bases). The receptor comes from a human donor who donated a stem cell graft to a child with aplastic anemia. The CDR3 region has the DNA TGTGCCAGCAGTTTGGGCAGGGGCCACTACGAGCAGTACTTC. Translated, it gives CASSLGRGHYEQYF.